The source of this T cell receptor beta chain is a study of blood T cell repertoires in COVID-19. Some clones are missing from TCRdb's copy, which holds only in-frame ones; the method was immunoSEQ multiplex PCR. The sample carries roughly 290,000 clones, approximately 86% recorded once. The germline gives CDR1 MNHNS, CDR2 SASEGT. V lost 2 bases and J 6 bases, leaving 14 bases between the germline ends. The CDR3 contains 14 residues. The sample comprised peripheral blood. The J gene is TRBJ2-7, the V gene TRBV6-1; tentatively, D is TRBD2 (5 bases). The origin of this receptor is a woman aged 50 to 60 with active or convalescent COVID-19. Here the CDR3 DNA reads TGTGCCAGCAGTGAAAAAGGCAGAGCGGCCGAGCAGTACTTC. Its protein product is CASSEKGRAAEQYF.